This T cell receptor beta chain was recovered during a study of blood T cell repertoires in COVID-19. The CDR3 has 15 amino acids. With 0 bases removed from V and 0 bases from J, the gap between germline ends came to 9 bases. CDR1 and CDR2 (germline): SGHTA, FQGTGA. Produced via immunoSEQ multiplex PCR; TCRdb's table is partial and in-frame only. This table has 250,000 to 300,000 clones, roughly 90% appearing once. This receptor was identified in a woman aged 55 to 70 with acute or convalescent COVID-19. This chain links TRBV7-3 with TRBJ2-7; a weak D match, TRBD1 (6 bases). The specimen was peripheral blood. The CDR3 reads CASSLTGGPSYEQYF. The CDR3 region has the DNA TGTGCCAGCAGCTTAACAGGGGGTCCCTCCTACGAGCAGTACTTC.